This T cell receptor (beta chain) was captured in a study of T cells after yellow fever vaccination (dated by TCRdb to between 2018 and 2020). About the investigation overall: Libraries from fractions with low cell numbers were prepared with the SMART-Seq v4 Ultra Low Input RNA kit. Blood was collected at multiple timepoints before and after primary and secondary immunization, and bulk PBMC replicates and cell subsets were isolated. Two healthy male donors, one aged 18 to 30 and one aged 30 to 40 years, were included in the cohort. To follow T-cell clones before and after primary and booster YFV17D yellow fever vaccination, bulk TCR alpha and beta repertoires were sequenced over time. Results the study describes overall, beyond this receptor: Compared with the primary T-cell response, the secondary T-cell response was weaker but faster, peaking on day 5 rather than day 15. Most clones expanded after primary vaccination were re-detected after the booster (almost 97% of CD4 and about nine tenths of CD8), suggesting broad memory maintenance. Because abundant contaminating clonotypes from the bulk population could be contained in FACS-sorted repertoires, computational filtering was required. A small share of clonotypes was detected in both CD4 and CD8 compartments, with the overlap likely arising from convergent recombination. Only a couple of donors were included in the study, so the extent to which the findings can be generalized is limited.

TCRdb lists the instrument as Illumina NovaSeq 6000. TCR cDNA was synthesized by 5'RACE template switching, through which a universal primer site and unique molecular identifiers were introduced. Priming of cDNA synthesis was performed from both the TCR alpha and TCR beta constant segments. Library amplification involved two PCR steps, and the second step added sample barcodes and sequencing adapters. Sequencing of libraries was done on Illumina HiSeq 2500 (2x100 bp) or NovaSeq (2x150 bp). The paper's processing steps were these. Reads were demultiplexed and collapsed into UMI consensus sequences with MIGEC, and V(D)J alignment was performed with MiXCR. Using edgeR on replicate PBMC samples, clonotypes were called vaccine-responding if FDR was below 0.01 and the log2 fold change was above 5 up to day 15. Bulk clonotypes were assigned CD4 or CD8 identity according to which sequenced CD4 or CD8 repertoire held them at higher abundance. TCRdb redid the processing of the public reads, applying fastp at Q25 and MiXCR, and retained in-frame beta chains. Each entry merges the rows of one CDR3 protein and shows their most common DNA and genes. For this entry, the V and J calls and clone size follow TCRdb and not the study's own pipeline. The sample yields 340,000 or so distinct CDR3 sequences; about an eighth were counted once. The ten largest clones represent roughly 3.1% of the sample.

CDR1 MNHEY and CDR2 SVGEGT are derived from the germline V gene. For this chain, trimming is 7 bases at the V end and 7 bases at the J end, and the number of junction bases without a gene match is 18. The CDR3 runs 18 amino acids, cysteine and phenylalanine included. Kept here is only the CDR3 DNA, which spans 54 bases and is read in frame from base 1. The treatment or condition label for this specimen denotes: live attenuated yellow fever vaccine strain. A standard Ficoll-Paque protocol was used to isolate PBMCs from peripheral blood. Dynabeads CD4 and CD8 positive selection kits were used to isolate the CD4 and CD8 T-cell fractions. TriZol was used to extract RNA from bulk PBMCs, from CD4 and CD8 fractions, and from dextramer-positive and dextramer-negative fractions. This clonotype was picked up a small number of times. The antigen it recognizes is unknown. Base qualities are not at hand, and no much larger clone is one base apart.

This clonotype was obtained from a man younger than 30 who received the YFV17D yellow fever vaccine. The chain is assembled from TRBV6-2 or TRBV6-3 and TRBJ2-2; 10 bases in the middle match TRBD2. The specimen was CD4+ T cells sorted from PBMCs, collected 15 days after the yellow fever booster vaccination. Read as DNA, the sequence is TGTGCCAGCATTTTACAACGGCCAGCGGGGGGGAAAGGCGGGGAGCTGTTTTTT. Its product reads: CASILQRPAGGKGGELFF.